This T cell receptor (beta chain) was captured in a study of T-cell reconstitution after alpha-beta-depleted transplantation in children. Study-wide points: T-cell counts and diversity at one year post-transplant came mainly from newly produced T cells. Several hundred rapidly expanded clones from non-depleted graft cells reportedly supplied alpha-beta T cells about two months post-transplant.

The TCRbeta library incorporated unique molecular identifiers. Each CDR3 protein gets one entry after TCRdb re-called the PCR reads with MiXCR. The sample carries 440,000 or so distinct CDR3 sequences, over 40% recorded once. This clonotype was recorded many times. Its antigen remains unidentified. V was clipped by 0 bases and J by 0 bases, with 10 bases between them. Germline V gives CDR1 SGHNT, CDR2 YYREEE (reference sequence). This CDR3 spans 16 amino acids. V is TRBV5-4 and J is TRBJ2-1, with no clear D. The source is a girl aged 2-10 years with aplastic anemia, due to receive a stem cell transplant. The specimen was PBMCs, collected before TCRalphabeta/CD19-depleted stem cell transplant. CDR3 protein: CASSLGRHSSYNEQFF. The CDR3 nucleotides are TGTGCCAGCAGCTTGGGACGACACAGCTCCTACAATGAGCAGTTCTTC. Based on the CDR3 plus reference TRBV5-4 and TRBJ2-1, the full variable domain is ETGVTQSPTHLIKTRGQQVTLRCSSQSGHNTVSWYQQALGQGPQFIFQYYREEENGRGNFPPRFSGLQFPNYSSELNVNALELDDSALYLCASSLGRHSSYNEQFFGPGTRLTVL.